The 23 T cell receptor beta chains listed next were all sequenced from one sample in a study of metastatic and nonmetastatic thyroid tumors. TCRdb reanalyzed the PCR reads with MiXCR. This sample has 5,500 to 7,500 clones, with more than 25% found just once. Not a single patient had been given any form of treatment at any point before undergoing thyroid surgery. The sample taken for sequencing was tumor tissue. These receptors came from a female donor with papillary thyroid cancer or a benign thyroid nodule (not recorded which). Some clones in this sample may be carry-over from other donors' samples.

This chain uses TRBV6-5 with TRBJ2-6; D is perhaps TRBD1 (6 bases). Germline values: CDR1 MNHEY, CDR2 SVGAGI. The CDR3 covers 18 residues. Trimming left V 7 bases short and J 1 base short, with 20 bases between. This chain's CDR3 is CASTFERGWESGANVLTF. The CDR3 nucleotides read TGTGCCAGCACCTTCGAAAGGGGGTGGGAGTCTGGGGCCAACGTCCTGACTTTC.

J is TRBJ2-2 and V is TRBV20-1; D unclear. The length of the CDR3 is 13 residues. V lost 3 bases, J lost 7 bases, and 12 bases lay in between. Germline CDR1 is DFQATT and CDR2 is SNEGSKA (reference sequence). CDR3 in DNA: TGCAGTGCTAGTCCGAGCAGCAACGGGGAGCTGTTTTTT. This gives the protein CSASPSSNGELFF.

The V and J genes are TRBV11-2 and TRBJ2-6; 7 bases agree with TRBD1. CDR1 is SGHAT, CDR2 FQNNGV, per germline. Germline trimming cut 1 base from V and 0 bases from J; bases unmatched to any gene: 9. This CDR3 contains 19 residues. The CDR3 coding sequence is TGTGCCAGCAGCTTAGGGACAGGAACTCTAAGCTCTGGGGCCAACGTCCTGACTTTC. It encodes CASSLGTGTLSSGANVLTF.

The chain is built from TRBV12-3 or TRBV12-4 and TRBJ1-4, with unresolved D. This CDR3 region has 12 residues. V was pared by 4 bases and J by 5 bases, with 5 bases between. The CDR3 sequence is CASSSVNEKLFF. DNA of the CDR3: TGTGCCAGCAGTTCAGTAAATGAAAAACTGTTTTTT.

V usage is TRBV7-7 and J usage is TRBJ2-5; weak D call: TRBD2 (5 bases). Germline lookup yields CDR1 SSHAT and CDR2 FNYEAQ (reference sequence). V gave up 1 base and J gave up 5 bases, with 14 bases separating them. The CDR3 is made up of 15 amino acids. The CDR3 DNA sequence: TGTGCCAGCAGCTTAGAAGGCCGGGGATTGGAGACCCAGTACTTC. This gives the protein CASSLEGRGLETQYF. The entire variable domain, with the rest obtained from reference TRBV7-7 and TRBJ2-5, is as follows: GAGVSQSPRYKVTKRGQDVTLRCDPISSHATLYWYQQALGQGPEFLTYFNYEAQPDKSGLPSDRFSAERPEGSISTLTIQRTEQRDSAMYRCASSLEGRGLETQYFGPGTRLLVL.

This clone showed up just a few times. Because the CDR3's place on the DNA is in doubt, the DNA is left out and the CDR3 is given as listed by TCRdb. The chain combines TRBV7-5 with TRBJ2-3; the table's D call, TRBD1, was not checked against the DNA. TRBV7-5 has pseudogene status. The CDR3 contains 21 residues when both ends are counted. Here the CDR3 reads CISVPEAAADRPTASTDTQYF.

The rearrangement joins TRBV5-4 to TRBJ2-1, with a weak D call TRBD2 (6 bases). The CDR3 runs to 19 residues. Germline CDR1 SGHNT, CDR2 YYREEE (reference sequence). V dropped 1 base and J dropped 0 bases, with 20 bases sitting between them. CDR3: CASSLRPGDWGRSYNEQFF. The DNA for the CDR3 is TGTGCCAGCAGCTTGAGGCCGGGGGACTGGGGTCGCTCCTACAATGAGCAGTTCTTC.

V and J are TRBV11-1 and TRBJ2-3; 10 bases are shared with TRBD2. Germline loops: CDR1 SGHAT, CDR2 FQDESV (reference sequence). The CDR3 is 16 amino acids. The V and J ends lost 6 bases and 6 bases, in that order; junction bases with no gene match: 12. The CDR3 DNA reads TGTGCCAGCAGTTACTCGCGTCTAGCGGGGGATGATACGCAGTATTTT. It codes for CASSYSRLAGDDTQYF. Together with reference TRBV11-1 and TRBJ2-3, the CDR3 gives the full variable domain: EAEVAQSPRYKITEKSQAVAFWCDPISGHATLYWYRQILGQGPELLVQFQDESVVDDSQLPKDRFSAERLKGVDSTLKIQPAELGDSAMYLCASSYSRLAGDDTQYFGPGTRLTVL.

The chain has TRBV29-1 and TRBJ2-7, with 8 bases fitting TRBD1. Germline-derived CDR1 and CDR2 are SQVTM and ANQGSEA. This CDR3 spans 16 amino acids. With V trimmed by 5 bases and J by 3 bases, 15 bases remained unmatched. The CDR3 loop reads CSVSCRQDRANYEQYF. The CDR3 bases are TGCAGCGTTTCGTGCCGCCAGGACAGGGCTAACTACGAGCAGTACTTC.

The V and J genes are TRBV11-2 and TRBJ2-5, with 10 bases identical to TRBD2. With V trimmed by 6 bases and J by 2 bases, 3 bases remained unmatched. The CDR3 extends over 14 amino acids. Germline lookup yields CDR1 SGHAT and CDR2 FQNNGV. For the CDR3, the DNA is TGTGCCAGCAGTTTGACTAGCGGGCAAGAGACCCAGTACTTC. Translation gives CASSLTSGQETQYF.

The sample holds many counts of this clone. V usage is TRBV7-6 and J usage is TRBJ1-2; 12 bases align to TRBD1. The CDR3 spans 15 residues. Germline assignment: CDR1 SGHVS and CDR2 FNYEAQ. The junction had 6 bases not matched to a gene; V was cut back by 5 bases and J by 5 bases. The CDR3 is CASSTGTGGAYGYTF. The CDR3 DNA reads as TGTGCCAGCAGCACGGGGACAGGGGGCGCATATGGCTACACCTTC.

CDR3 coding DNA: TGTGCCAGCAGCCAACCGATCGACAGGGAGGGTGCAGATACGCAGTATTTT. Protein: CASSQPIDREGADTQYF. This rearrangement joins TRBV14 to TRBJ2-3; D possibly uses TRBD1 or TRBD2 (7 bases each). Trimming stripped 2 bases from V and 4 bases from J, with 19 bases between. This CDR3 has 17 residues. Germline loops: CDR1 SGHDN, CDR2 FVKESK.

In DNA, the CDR3 is TGTGCCAGCAGTTTAGGCGGGGCAAGCACAGATACGCAGTATTTT. Its translation: CASSLGGASTDTQYF. This chain uses TRBV27 with TRBJ2-3; TRBD2 is a possible D gene (6 bases). This CDR3 spans 15 amino acids. In germline, CDR1 is MNHEY, CDR2 SMNVEV (reference sequence). Trimming took 2 bases from V and 0 from J, leaving 9 bases between them.

The chain combines TRBV5-4 with TRBJ2-2; 7 bases agree with TRBD1. Germline trimming cut 4 bases from V and 5 bases from J; bases unmatched to any gene: 5. Germline lookup yields CDR1 SGHNT and CDR2 YYREEE (reference sequence). The CDR3 totals 14 residues. The CDR3 DNA sequence: TGTGCCAGCAGCGTGACAGGGAAGACCGGGGAGCTGTTTTTT. Its protein product is CASSVTGKTGELFF.

This clone has a handful of counts. The chain recombines TRBV2 with TRBJ1-4; no clear D. The CDR3 covers 14 residues. V was pared by 6 bases and J by 4 bases, with 12 bases between. Per germline, CDR1 SNHLY and CDR2 FYNNEI. As DNA, the CDR3 is TGTGCCAGCAGGGACCCAAGAAGTAATGAAAAACTGTTTTTT. This encodes CASRDPRSNEKLFF. Full variable domain (remainder filled in from reference TRBV2 and TRBJ1-4): EPEVTQTPSHQVTQMGQEVILRCVPISNHLYFYWYRQILGQKVEFLVSFYNNEISEKSEIFDDQFSVERPDGSNFTLKIRSTKLEDSAMYFCASRDPRSNEKLFFGSGTQLSVL.

The chain couples TRBV27 to TRBJ2-7, with a weak D call TRBD2 (6 bases). This CDR3 has 15 residues. Trimming pared 7 bases from V and 4 bases from J, leaving 20 bases between. Germline-derived CDR1 and CDR2 are MNHEY and SMNVEV (reference sequence). The chain's CDR3 is CASTTTEGVGYEQYF. The CDR3 DNA sequence: TGTGCCAGCACCACCACGGAGGGAGTAGGTTACGAGCAGTACTTC.

The chain links TRBV5-1 to TRBJ2-2; no firm D call. Germline lookup yields CDR1 SGHRS and CDR2 YFSETQ. Trimming stripped 0 bases from V and 5 bases from J, with 14 bases between. The CDR3 extends over 16 amino acids. CDR3 nucleotide sequence: TGCGCCAGCAGCTTGGCCACCACGACGGTTACCGGGGAGCTGTTTTTT. Encoded protein: CASSLATTTVTGELFF.

This clone was detected ten times or more. The final CDR3 position lacks the conserved phenylalanine or tryptophan, pointing to a likely read error. It is unclear where the CDR3 begins or ends on the DNA, so no DNA is shown, and the CDR3 is as TCRdb lists it. CDR3 protein: CASSLDGASLHI. The chain joins TRBV5-1 to TRBJ1-2; the table's D call TRBD1 went unverified against the DNA. CDR1 and CDR2 from the germline V gene are SGHRS and YFSETQ. With termini counted, the CDR3 has 12 amino acids.

This clone was counted only a few times. The chain links TRBV28 to TRBJ2-3; D possibly corresponds to TRBD2 (6 bases). This CDR3 comprises 16 residues. Germline values: CDR1 MDHEN, CDR2 SYDVKM. Trimming pared 3 bases from V and 2 bases from J, leaving 15 bases between. The CDR3 protein is CASSLSLASATDTQYF. CDR3 bases: TGTGCCAGCAGTTTGTCTTTGGCTAGCGCCACAGATACGCAGTATTTT.

This clone was detected only a few times. This chain connects TRBV28 to TRBJ2-7; possible D gene TRBD2, 5 bases. Germline CDR1 MDHEN, CDR2 SYDVKM. V lost 4 bases and J 7 bases, leaving 8 bases between the germline ends. CDR3 length: 11 amino acids. In DNA, the CDR3 is TGTGCCAGCAGTTGGGAGAGGGAGCAGTACTTC. Translation: CASSWEREQYF.

CDR3 nucleotides: TGTGCCAGCAGTTACGGGATAGCTAACTATGGCTACACCTTC. Protein sequence: CASSYGIANYGYTF. The rearrangement links TRBV6-2 or TRBV6-3 to TRBJ1-2; the D is unclear. The germline gives CDR1 MNHEY, CDR2 SVGEGT. The V end lost 2 bases, the J end lost 0 bases, and 7 bases lay between the germline ends. CDR3 length equals 14 residues.

This clone is deemed medium-sized. The CDR3 nucleotides read TGTGCCAGCAGTGACGGGGATTACAATGAGCAGTTCTTC. This sequence encodes CASSDGDYNEQFF. The chain couples TRBV6-4 to TRBJ2-1; D is unresolved. The CDR3 covers 13 residues. V was shortened by 2 bases and J by 4 bases, with 6 bases between the two germline ends. Per germline, CDR1 MRHNA and CDR2 SNTAGT.

V is TRBV30 and J is TRBJ2-2; D unclear. The CDR3 is 11 residues long. V shed 2 bases and J shed 6 bases, with 4 bases lying between them. Germline CDR1 is GTSNPN and CDR2 is SVGIG (reference sequence). The CDR3 protein is CAWSWAGELFF. DNA for the CDR3: TGTGCCTGGAGTTGGGCCGGGGAGCTGTTTTTT.